The 8 T cell receptor beta chains below come from one sample, sequenced in a study of cytomegalovirus exposure and HLA in healthy donors. TCRdb's table, derived via immunoSEQ multiplex PCR, lists solely in-frame clones and lacks some. The sample holds 150,000 to 200,000 clones, roughly 82% seen once. Sequencing input: PBMCs. These TCRs come from a man in his late teens or twenties in good health and CMV-seropositive.

The chain combines TRBV7-8 with TRBJ2-7; possible D gene TRBD1, 5 bases. The CDR3 length is 15 residues. The V end was cut by 1 base, the J end by 0 bases, with 10 bases between. From germline, CDR1 is SGHVS and CDR2 FQNEAQ. CDR3 coding DNA: TGTGCCAGCAGCTTAGTACAGGTTCTCTCCTACGAGCAGTACTTC. Translation gives CASSLVQVLSYEQYF.

The CDR3 DNA follows: TGTGCCAGCAGTGAATCGTGGATAGCGGGTTCAGATACGCAGTATTTT. It is translated as CASSESWIAGSDTQYF. The V call is TRBV2, the J call TRBJ2-3; 7 bases agree with TRBD2. CDR3 length equals 16 residues. Trimming cost V 2 bases and J 4 bases; bases outside gene matches: 9. Per the germline V gene, CDR1 is SNHLY and CDR2 is FYNNEI.

This chain uses TRBV5-5 with TRBJ2-7; possible D gene TRBD1, 6 bases. The V gene lost 0 bases and the J gene lost 3 bases, with 13 bases spanning the gap. The germline gives CDR1 SGHKS, CDR2 YYEKEE (reference sequence). This CDR3 region has 15 residues. CDR3 bases: TGTGCCAGCAGCTTGGCCGAGGGACAAAACTACGAGCAGTACTTC. It encodes CASSLAEGQNYEQYF.

The genes are TRBV27 and TRBJ2-6; D might be TRBD2 (5 bases). From germline, CDR1 is MNHEY and CDR2 SMNVEV (reference sequence). The ends were cut back, 5 bases at V and 0 bases at J, with 17 bases in the middle. The CDR3 loop spans 18 amino acids. The CDR3 DNA is TGTGCCAGCAGTCCCCAGGCGGGCACCCCCTCTGGGGCCAACGTCCTGACTTTC. This sequence encodes CASSPQAGTPSGANVLTF.

This sequence joins TRBV27 and TRBJ1-2, with D possibly matching TRBD1 (6 bases). Looked up from germline, CDR1 is MNHEY and CDR2 is SMNVEV (reference sequence). V was trimmed by 5 bases and J by 5 bases, leaving 18 bases between them. CDR3 length: 15 amino acids. CDR3 nucleotide sequence: TGTGCCAGCAGTCCCAATACAGGGTTCGAATATGGCTACACCTTC. Translating gives CASSPNTGFEYGYTF.

This chain connects TRBV9 to TRBJ2-7; 9 nucleotides match TRBD1. V shed 4 bases and J 5 bases; nucleotides not matched to a gene: 7. CDR3 length equals 14 residues. Germline V gene data show CDR1 as SGDLS and CDR2 as YYNGEE. CDR3 in DNA: TGTGCCAGCAGCACCGGGACAGGGAGGCACGAGCAGTACTTC. The encoded protein is CASSTGTGRHEQYF.

The chain has TRBV5-1 and TRBJ2-1, with 8 bases fitting TRBD2. V trimming: 3 bases; J trimming: 9 bases; junction bases outside the gene matches: 11. Germline V gene sequence: CDR1 SGHRS, CDR2 YFSETQ. There are 15 residues in the CDR3. CDR3 sequence reads: CASSSVAGGDSEQFF. The CDR3 DNA reads TGCGCCAGCAGCTCCGTTGCGGGAGGAGATAGTGAGCAGTTCTTC.

This chain joins TRBV18 and TRBJ2-7, with TRBD2 identical over 15 bases. The germline V gene encodes CDR1 KGHSH and CDR2 LQKENI. The CDR3 runs 16 residues. Trimming at V came to 3 bases and at J to 6 bases, leaving 6 bases not matched to a gene. DNA for the CDR3: TGTGCCAGCTCACCGATACGGACTAGCGGGAGGGGCGAGCAGTACTTC. Residues: CASSPIRTSGRGEQYF. The full variable domain, rest sourced from reference TRBV18 and TRBJ2-7, is NAGVMQNPRHLVRRRGQEARLRCSPMKGHSHVYWYRQLPEEGLKFMVYLQKENIIDESGMPKERFSAEFPKEGPSILRIQQVVRGDSAAYFCASSPIRTSGRGEQYFGPGTRLTVT.